This TCR beta chain comes out of a study of blood T cell repertoires in COVID-19. Study overall: Sites in the United States, Italy and Spain provided acute and convalescent COVID-19 samples. The cDNA or gDNA used as material had been derived from T cells, B-cell-depleted T cells, or PBMCs.

Adults between roughly 18 and 89 years of age took part from approximately 24 US areas. The length of the CDR3 is 14 residues. The ends were cut back, 2 bases at V and 6 bases at J, with 13 bases in the middle. Germline values: CDR1 SEHNR, CDR2 FQNEAQ (reference sequence). As processed by the authors: Quantification of nucleated cells was approximated via reference gene primer amplification. TCRdb's copy holds only in-frame clones and misses some; the assay was immunoSEQ multiplex PCR. V and J calls and clone size are those listed in that table; D and trimming were worked out from the DNA. Seen here are more than 300,000 clones, around 90% observed once, and the top ten hold less than 20%.

The chain links TRBV7-9 to TRBJ1-1, with a weak D call TRBD1 (6 bases). The TCR comes from a woman in her twenties or thirties who had recovered from COVID-19. The sample taken for sequencing was PBMCs or T cells enriched from blood (not recorded which). DNA of the CDR3: TGTGCCAGCAGCTTAAAGAGGGGGAGAGCTGAAGCTTTCTTT. Its translation: CASSLKRGRAEAFF.